This TCR beta chain derives from a study of T cells in Graves' hyperthyroidism and ophthalmopathy. The germline V and J ends were trimmed by 1 base and 4 bases, with 7 bases remaining between them. Germline CDR1 reads SGHTA; CDR2 reads FQGTGA. This CDR3 has 13 amino acids. The CDR3 regions of TCR beta were amplified from RNA transcripts. First-round RT-PCR of the TCR CDR3 relied on the HTBI primer set. TCRdb passed the multiplex PCR reads through MiXCR, listing each CDR3 protein once. The sample carries approximately 400,000 distinct CDR3 sequences, less than 20% recorded once. This clonotype showed up many times. Each person with ophthalmopathy scored at least 3 on the Clinical Activity Score, reached NOSPECS grade 4 or higher, and had been ill under 3 months. The PBMCs studied were ones that came from approximately 9.9 ml fresh peripheral blood.

Sample: blood. V and J are TRBV7-3 and TRBJ1-1, with a tentative D call TRBD1 (5 bases). This clonotype was obtained from a man between 18 and 35 years old with Graves' ophthalmopathy. The CDR3, as DNA: TGTGCCAGCAGCTTAATTGGGGCCACTGAAGCTTTCTTT. It is translated as CASSLIGATEAFF.